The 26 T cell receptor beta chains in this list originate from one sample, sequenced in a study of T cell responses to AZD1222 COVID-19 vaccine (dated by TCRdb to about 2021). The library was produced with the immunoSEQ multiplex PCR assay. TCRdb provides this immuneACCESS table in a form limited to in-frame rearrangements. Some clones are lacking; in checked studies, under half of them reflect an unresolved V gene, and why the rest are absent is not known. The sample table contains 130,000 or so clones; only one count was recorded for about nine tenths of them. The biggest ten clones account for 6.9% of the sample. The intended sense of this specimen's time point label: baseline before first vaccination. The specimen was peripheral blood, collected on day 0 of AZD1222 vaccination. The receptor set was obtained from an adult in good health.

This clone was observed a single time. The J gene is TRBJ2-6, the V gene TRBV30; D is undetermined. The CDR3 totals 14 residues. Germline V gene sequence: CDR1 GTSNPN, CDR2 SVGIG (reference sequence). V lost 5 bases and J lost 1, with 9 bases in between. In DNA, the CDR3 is TGTGCCTGGCGAAGAACATCTGGGGCCAACGTCCTGACTTTC. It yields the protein CAWRRTSGANVLTF. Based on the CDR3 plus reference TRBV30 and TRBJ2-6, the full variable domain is SQTIHQWPATLVQPVGSPLSLECTVEGTSNPNLYWYRQAAGRGLQLLFYSVGIGQISSEVPQNLSASRPQDRQFILSSKKLLLSDSGFYLCAWRRTSGANVLTFGAGSRLTVL.

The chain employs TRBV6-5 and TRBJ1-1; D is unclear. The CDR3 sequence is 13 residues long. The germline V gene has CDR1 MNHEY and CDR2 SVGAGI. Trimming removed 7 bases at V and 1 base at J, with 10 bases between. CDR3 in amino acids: CASMGSTNTEAFF. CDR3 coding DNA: TGTGCCAGCATGGGGAGTACGAACACTGAAGCTTTCTTT.

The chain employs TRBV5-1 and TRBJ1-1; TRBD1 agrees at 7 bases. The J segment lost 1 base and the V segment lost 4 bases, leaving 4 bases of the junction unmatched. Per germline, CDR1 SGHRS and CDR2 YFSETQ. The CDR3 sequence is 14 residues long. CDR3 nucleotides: TGCGCCAGCAGCCAGACAGGGCCGAACACTGAAGCTTTCTTT. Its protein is CASSQTGPNTEAFF.

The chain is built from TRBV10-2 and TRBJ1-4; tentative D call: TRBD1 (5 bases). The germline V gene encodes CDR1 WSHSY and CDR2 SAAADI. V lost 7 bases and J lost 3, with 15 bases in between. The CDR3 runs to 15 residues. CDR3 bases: TGCGCCAGCAAACCATTGGGGGTTGCTAATGAAAAACTGTTTTTT. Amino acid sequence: CASKPLGVANEKLFF.

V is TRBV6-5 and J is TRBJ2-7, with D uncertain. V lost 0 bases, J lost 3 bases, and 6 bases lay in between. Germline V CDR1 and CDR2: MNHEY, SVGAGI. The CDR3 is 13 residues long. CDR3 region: CASSYSVRYEQYF. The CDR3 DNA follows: TGTGCCAGCAGTTACTCGGTACGCTACGAGCAGTACTTC.

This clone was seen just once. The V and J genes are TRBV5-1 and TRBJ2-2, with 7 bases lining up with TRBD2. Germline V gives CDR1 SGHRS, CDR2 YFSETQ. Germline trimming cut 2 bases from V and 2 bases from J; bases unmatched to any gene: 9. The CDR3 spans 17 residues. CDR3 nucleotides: TGCGCCAGCAGCTTACCAGCGGGGTATGGTAACACCGGGGAGCTGTTTTTT. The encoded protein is CASSLPAGYGNTGELFF.

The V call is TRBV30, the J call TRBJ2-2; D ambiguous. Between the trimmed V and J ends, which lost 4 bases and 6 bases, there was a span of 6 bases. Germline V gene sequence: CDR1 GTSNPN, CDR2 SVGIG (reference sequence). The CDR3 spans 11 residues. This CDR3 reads CAWTPAGELFF. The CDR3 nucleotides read TGTGCCTGGACTCCGGCCGGGGAGCTGTTTTTT.

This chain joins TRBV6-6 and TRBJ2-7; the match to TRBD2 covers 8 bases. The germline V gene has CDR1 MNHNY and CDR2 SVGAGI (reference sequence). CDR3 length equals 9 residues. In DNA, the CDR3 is TGTGCGCGGGGGGACGAGCAGTACTTC. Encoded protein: CARGDEQYF.

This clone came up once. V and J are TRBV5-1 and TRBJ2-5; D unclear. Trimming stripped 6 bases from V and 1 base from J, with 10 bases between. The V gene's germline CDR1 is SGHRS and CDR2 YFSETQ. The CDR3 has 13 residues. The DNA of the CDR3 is TGCGCCAGCACCCTTGATGCCCAAGAGACCCAGTACTTC. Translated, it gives CASTLDAQETQYF.

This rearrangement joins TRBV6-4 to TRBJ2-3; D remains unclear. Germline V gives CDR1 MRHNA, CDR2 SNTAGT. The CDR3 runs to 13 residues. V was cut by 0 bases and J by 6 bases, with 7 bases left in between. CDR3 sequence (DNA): TGTGCCAGCAGTGACTCCCCCCGGGATACGCAGTATTTT. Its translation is CASSDSPRDTQYF.

This chain's CDR3 is CASSIGTGENQPQHF. For the CDR3, the DNA is TGCGCCAGCAGCATCGGGACAGGGGAGAATCAGCCCCAGCATTTT. The V gene is TRBV5-1, the J gene TRBJ1-5, with 10 bases matching TRBD1. CDR1 and CDR2 (germline): SGHRS, YFSETQ. This CDR3 contains 15 residues. J lost 4 bases, V lost 4 bases, and 5 bases had no gene match.

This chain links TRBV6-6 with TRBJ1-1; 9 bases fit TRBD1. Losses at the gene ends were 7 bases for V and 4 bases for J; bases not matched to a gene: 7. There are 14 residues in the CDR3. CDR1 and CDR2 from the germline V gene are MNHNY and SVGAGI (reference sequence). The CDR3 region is CASTTGGGVTEAFF. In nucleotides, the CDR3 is TGTGCCAGCACTACAGGGGGCGGCGTCACTGAAGCTTTCTTT.

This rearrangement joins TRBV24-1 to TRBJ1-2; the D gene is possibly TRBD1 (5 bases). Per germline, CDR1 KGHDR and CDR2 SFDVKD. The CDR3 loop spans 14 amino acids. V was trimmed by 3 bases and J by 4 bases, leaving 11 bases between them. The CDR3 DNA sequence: TGTGCCACCAGTGATCCGCGGGGGGGCTATGGCTACACCTTC. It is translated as CATSDPRGGYGYTF.

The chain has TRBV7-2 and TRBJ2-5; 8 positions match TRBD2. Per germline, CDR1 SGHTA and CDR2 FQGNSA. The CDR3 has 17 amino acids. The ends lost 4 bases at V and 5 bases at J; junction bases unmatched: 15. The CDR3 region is CASSSRWGGGQWETQYF. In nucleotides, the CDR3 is TGTGCCAGCAGCTCCCGCTGGGGCGGGGGGCAGTGGGAGACCCAGTACTTC.

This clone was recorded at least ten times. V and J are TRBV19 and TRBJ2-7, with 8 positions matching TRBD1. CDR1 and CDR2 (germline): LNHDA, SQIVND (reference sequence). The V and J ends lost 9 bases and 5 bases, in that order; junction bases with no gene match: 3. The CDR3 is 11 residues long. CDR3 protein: CASGQGNEQYF. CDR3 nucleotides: TGTGCCAGCGGACAGGGAAACGAGCAGTACTTC.

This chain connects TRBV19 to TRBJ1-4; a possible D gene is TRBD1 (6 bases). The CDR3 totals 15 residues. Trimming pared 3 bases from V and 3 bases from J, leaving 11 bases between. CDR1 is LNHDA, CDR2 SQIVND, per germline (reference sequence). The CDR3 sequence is CASSIIGTSNEKLFF. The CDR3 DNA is TGTGCCAGTAGTATCATCGGGACATCTAATGAAAAACTGTTTTTT.

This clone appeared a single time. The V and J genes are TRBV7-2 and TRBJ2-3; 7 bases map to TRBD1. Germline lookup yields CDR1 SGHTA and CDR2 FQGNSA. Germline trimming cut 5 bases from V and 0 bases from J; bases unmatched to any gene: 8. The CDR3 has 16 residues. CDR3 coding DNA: TGTGCCAGCAGCGTAAGAGGGGGCGTCAGCACAGATACGCAGTATTTT. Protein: CASSVRGGVSTDTQYF.

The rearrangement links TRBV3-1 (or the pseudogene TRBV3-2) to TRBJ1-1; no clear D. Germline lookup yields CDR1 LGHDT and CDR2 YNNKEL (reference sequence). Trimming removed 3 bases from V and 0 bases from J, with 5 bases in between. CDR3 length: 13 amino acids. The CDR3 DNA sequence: TGTGCCAGCAGCCACCACATGAACACTGAAGCTTTCTTT. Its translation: CASSHHMNTEAFF.

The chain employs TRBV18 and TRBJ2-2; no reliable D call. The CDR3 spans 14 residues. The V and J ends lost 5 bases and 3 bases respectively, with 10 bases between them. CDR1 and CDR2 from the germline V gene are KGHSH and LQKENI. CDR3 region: CASSRSSYTGELFF. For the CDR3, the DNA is TGTGCCAGCTCAAGGAGCTCATACACCGGGGAGCTGTTTTTT.

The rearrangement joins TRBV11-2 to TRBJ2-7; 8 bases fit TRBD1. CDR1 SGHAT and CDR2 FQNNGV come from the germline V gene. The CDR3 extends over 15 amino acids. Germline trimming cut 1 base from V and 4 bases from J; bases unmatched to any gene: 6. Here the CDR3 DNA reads TGTGCCAGCAGCTTAGGAAGGACAGGGACATACGAGCAGTACTTC. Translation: CASSLGRTGTYEQYF.

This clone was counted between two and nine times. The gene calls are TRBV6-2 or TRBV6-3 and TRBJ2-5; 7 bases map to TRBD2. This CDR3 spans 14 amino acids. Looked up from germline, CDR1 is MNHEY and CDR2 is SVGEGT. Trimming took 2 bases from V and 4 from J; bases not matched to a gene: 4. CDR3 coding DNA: TGTGCCAGCAGTTACGGGGAGGGTTCAGAGACCCAGTACTTC. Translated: CASSYGEGSETQYF.

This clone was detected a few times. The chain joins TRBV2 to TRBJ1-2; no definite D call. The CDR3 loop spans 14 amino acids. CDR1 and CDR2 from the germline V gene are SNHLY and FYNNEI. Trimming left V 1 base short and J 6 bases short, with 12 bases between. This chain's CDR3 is CASSEELRVDGYTF. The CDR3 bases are TGTGCCAGCAGTGAAGAGTTGCGGGTGGATGGCTACACCTTC.

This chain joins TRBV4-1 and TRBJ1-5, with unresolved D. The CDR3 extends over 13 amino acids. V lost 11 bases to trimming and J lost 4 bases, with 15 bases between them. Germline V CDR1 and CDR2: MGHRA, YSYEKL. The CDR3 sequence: CAASRRMNQPQHF. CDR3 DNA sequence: TGCGCCGCTTCTCGACGGATGAATCAGCCCCAGCATTTT.

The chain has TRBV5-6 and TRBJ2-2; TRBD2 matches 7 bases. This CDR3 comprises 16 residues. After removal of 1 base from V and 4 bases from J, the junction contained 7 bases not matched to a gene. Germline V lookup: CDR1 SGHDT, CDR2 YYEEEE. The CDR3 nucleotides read TGTGCCAGCAGCTTGCCTGCGGGGGTGGGCACCGGGGAGCTGTTTTTT. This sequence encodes CASSLPAGVGTGELFF.

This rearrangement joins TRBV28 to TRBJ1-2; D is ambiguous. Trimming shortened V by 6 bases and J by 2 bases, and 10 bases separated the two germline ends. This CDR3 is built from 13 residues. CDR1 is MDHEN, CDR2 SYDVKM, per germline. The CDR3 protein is CASRQPINYGYTF. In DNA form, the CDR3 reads TGTGCCAGCAGACAACCGATAAACTATGGCTACACCTTC.

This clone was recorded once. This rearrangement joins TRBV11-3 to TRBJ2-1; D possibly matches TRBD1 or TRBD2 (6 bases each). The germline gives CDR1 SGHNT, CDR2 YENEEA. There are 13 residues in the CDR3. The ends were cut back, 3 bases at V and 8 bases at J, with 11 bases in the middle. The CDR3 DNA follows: TGTGCCAGCAGCTTCCCGGGGGCGGATGAGCAGTTCTTC. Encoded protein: CASSFPGADEQFF.